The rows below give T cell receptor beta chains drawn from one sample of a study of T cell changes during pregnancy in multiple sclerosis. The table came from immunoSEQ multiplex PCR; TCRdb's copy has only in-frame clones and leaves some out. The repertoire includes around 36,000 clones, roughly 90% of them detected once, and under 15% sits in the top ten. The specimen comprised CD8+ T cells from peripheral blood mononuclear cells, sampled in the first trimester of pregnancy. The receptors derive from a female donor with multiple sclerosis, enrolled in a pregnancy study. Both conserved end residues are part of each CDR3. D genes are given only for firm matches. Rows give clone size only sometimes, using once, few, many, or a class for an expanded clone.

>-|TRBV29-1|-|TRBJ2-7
CSVDREGEQYF
TGCAGCGTTGACAGGGAAGGCGAGCAGTACTTC
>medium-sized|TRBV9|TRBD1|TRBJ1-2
CASSDDRDRGSYGYTF
TGTGCCAGCAGCGACGATCGGGACAGGGGGTCCTATGGCTACACCTTC
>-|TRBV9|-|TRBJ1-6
CASSVAGGGSPLHF
TGTGCCAGCAGCGTAGCTGGGGGCGGGTCACCCCTCCACTTT
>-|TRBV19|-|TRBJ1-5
CASSIPGLDQPQHF
TGTGCCAGTAGTATACCAGGGCTCGATCAGCCCCAGCATTTT
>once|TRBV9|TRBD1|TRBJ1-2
CASSVGTGIIYHGYTF
TGTGCCAGCAGCGTAGGGACAGGAATAATCTATCATGGCTACACCTTC
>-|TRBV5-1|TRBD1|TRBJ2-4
CASSLPPGQGARAKNIQYF
TGCGCCAGCAGCCTACCGCCGGGACAGGGGGCCAGGGCCAAAAACATTCAGTACTTC
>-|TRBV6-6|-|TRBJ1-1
CASSYQGNEAFF
TGTGCCAGCAGTTACCAGGGGAATGAAGCTTTCTTT
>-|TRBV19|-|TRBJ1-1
CASNERGQGPEAFF
TGTGCCAGTAATGAAAGGGGCCAGGGCCCTGAAGCTTTCTTT
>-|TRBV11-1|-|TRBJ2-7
CASSPGQNLEQYF
TGTGCCAGCAGTCCCGGACAGAACCTAGAGCAGTACTTC
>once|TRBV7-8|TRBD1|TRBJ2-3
CASSLPTGTGSTDTQYF
TGTGCCAGCAGCTTGCCAACCGGGACAGGGTCCACAGATACGCAGTATTTT
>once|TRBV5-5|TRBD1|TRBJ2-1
CASSMDRGSYNEQFF
TGTGCCAGCAGCATGGACAGGGGCTCCTACAATGAGCAGTTCTTC
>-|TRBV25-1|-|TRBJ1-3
CASGQRGNTIYF
TGTGCCAGTGGACAGCGTGGAAACACCATATATTTT
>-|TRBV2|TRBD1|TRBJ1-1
CASRTGAVTEAFF
TGTGCCAGCAGGACAGGGGCGGTAACTGAAGCTTTCTTT
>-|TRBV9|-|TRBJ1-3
CASSGRSFSGNTIYF
TGTGCCAGCAGCGGGAGGTCTTTCTCTGGAAACACCATATATTTT
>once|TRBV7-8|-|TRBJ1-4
CASSLDITTNEKLFF
TGTGCCAGCAGCTTAGACATTACAACTAATGAAAAACTGTTTTTT
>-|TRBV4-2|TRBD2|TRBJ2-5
CASSQDRGGQETQYF
TGTGCCAGCAGCCAAGATCGGGGGGGGCAAGAGACCCAGTACTTC
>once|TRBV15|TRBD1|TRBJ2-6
CATSSPGTGDSGANVLTF
TGTGCCACCAGCAGCCCCGGGACAGGGGATTCTGGGGCCAACGTCCTGACTTTC
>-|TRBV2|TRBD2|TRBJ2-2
CASSEALAGGTGELFF
TGTGCCAGCAGTGAAGCACTAGCGGGGGGCACCGGGGAGCTGTTTTTT
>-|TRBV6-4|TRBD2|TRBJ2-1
CASSDSGGAYNEQFF
TGTGCCAGCAGTGACAGCGGGGGGGCCTACAATGAGCAGTTCTTC
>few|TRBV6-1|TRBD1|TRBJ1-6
CASSETSGQGSTLHF
TGTGCCAGCAGTGAAACCTCCGGACAGGGATCCACCCTCCACTTT
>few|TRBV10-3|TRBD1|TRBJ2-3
CAISDLDRGLRADTQYF
TGTGCCATCAGTGATTTAGACAGGGGGCTCCGGGCAGATACGCAGTATTTT
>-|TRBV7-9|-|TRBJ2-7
CASSLSQQGSDEQYF
TGTGCCAGCAGCTTAAGTCAACAGGGATCCGACGAGCAGTACTTC
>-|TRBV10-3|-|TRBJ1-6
CAIGESSYNSPLHF
TGTGCCATCGGAGAGAGCTCCTATAATTCACCCCTCCACTTT
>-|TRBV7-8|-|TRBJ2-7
CASSLYGQLREQYF
TGTGCCAGCAGCTTATATGGACAGTTAAGAGAGCAGTACTTC
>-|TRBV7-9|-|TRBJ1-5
CASSSSLGRPGQPQHF
TGTGCCAGCAGCTCCTCTCTCGGGAGGCCCGGGCAGCCCCAGCATTTT
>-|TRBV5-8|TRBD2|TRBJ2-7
CASSLASGGEQYF
TGTGCCAGCAGCTTGGCTAGCGGGGGCGAGCAGTACTTC
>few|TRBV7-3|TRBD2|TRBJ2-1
CASSPGTSGNEQFF
TGTGCCAGCAGCCCAGGGACTAGCGGCAATGAGCAGTTCTTC
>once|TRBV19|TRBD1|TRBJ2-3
CASNPGTGVLTDTQYF
TGTGCCAGTAACCCCGGGACAGGGGTATTGACAGATACGCAGTATTTT
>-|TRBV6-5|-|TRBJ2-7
CASSYALSYEQYF
TGTGCCAGCAGTTACGCGCTCTCCTACGAGCAGTACTTC
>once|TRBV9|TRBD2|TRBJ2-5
CASSRESGGGKETQYF
TGTGCCAGCAGCAGAGAATCTGGGGGGGGGAAAGAGACCCAGTACTTC
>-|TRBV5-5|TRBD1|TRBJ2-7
CASSQGGDRAYEQYF
TGTGCCAGCAGCCAGGGAGGGGACAGGGCCTACGAGCAGTACTTC
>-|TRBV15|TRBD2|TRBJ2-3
CATTDGTSGGDTQYF
TGTGCCACCACCGACGGGACTAGCGGTGGAGATACGCAGTATTTT
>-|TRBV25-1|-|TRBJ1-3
CASSEFFTWGENTIYF
TGTGCCAGCAGTGAATTTTTCACCTGGGGGGAAAACACCATATATTTT
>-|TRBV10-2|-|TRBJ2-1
CASGAARYEQFF
TGCGCCAGCGGGGCAGCCAGGTATGAGCAGTTCTTC
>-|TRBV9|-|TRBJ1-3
CASSPPGGGGNTIYF
TGTGCCAGCAGCCCCCCGGGGGGAGGTGGAAACACCATATATTTT
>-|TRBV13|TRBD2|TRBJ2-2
CASSSRAGANTGELFF
TGTGCCAGCAGCTCCAGGGCGGGGGCGAACACCGGGGAGCTGTTTTTT
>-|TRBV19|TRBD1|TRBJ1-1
CASRNPPDRGINSPEAFF
TGTGCCAGTAGGAACCCCCCGGACAGGGGGATCAATTCCCCTGAAGCTTTCTTT
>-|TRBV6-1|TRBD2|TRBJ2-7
CASSEGLAGGALYEQYF
TGTGCCAGCAGTGAAGGCCTAGCGGGGGGAGCTCTCTACGAGCAGTACTTC
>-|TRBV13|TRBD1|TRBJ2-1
CASSLGRGTGVFF
TGTGCCAGCAGCTTGGGTCGTGGGACAGGGGTGTTCTTC
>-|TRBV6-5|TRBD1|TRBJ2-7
CASEQGEEQYF
TGTGCCAGCGAACAGGGGGAAGAGCAGTACTTC
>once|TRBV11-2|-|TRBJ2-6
CASSLWGNSPGANVLTF
TGTGCCAGCAGCTTATGGGGCAACTCTCCTGGGGCCAACGTCCTGACTTTC
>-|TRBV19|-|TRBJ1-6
CASSPPGTLNSPLHF
TGTGCCAGTAGCCCCCCCGGGACTTTAAATTCACCCCTCCACTTT
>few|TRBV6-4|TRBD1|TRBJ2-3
CASSDGTGGTDTQYF
TGTGCCAGCAGTGACGGGACAGGGGGCACAGATACGCAGTATTTT
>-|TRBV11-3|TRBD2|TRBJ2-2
CASSLGGLAGNTGELFF
TGTGCCAGCAGCTTAGGGGGACTAGCGGGAAACACCGGGGAGCTGTTTTTT
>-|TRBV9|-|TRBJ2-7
CASSVDGVGEQYF
TGTGCCAGCAGCGTAGACGGGGTTGGCGAGCAGTACTTC
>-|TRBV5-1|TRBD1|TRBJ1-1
CASSLYGDSNTEAFF
TGCGCCAGCAGCTTGTATGGGGACAGCAACACTGAAGCTTTCTTT
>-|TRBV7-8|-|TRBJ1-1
CASSPREATEAFF
TGTGCCAGCAGCCCCAGGGAGGCCACTGAAGCTTTCTTT
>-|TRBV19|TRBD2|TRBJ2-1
CASTPGGPYNEQFF
TGTGCCAGTACCCCGGGGGGACCGTACAATGAGCAGTTCTTC
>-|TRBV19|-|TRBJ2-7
CASSSGPNEQYF
TGTGCCAGTAGTAGCGGCCCGAACGAGCAGTACTTC
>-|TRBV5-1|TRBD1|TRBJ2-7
CASSLEQGAYEQYF
TGCGCCAGCAGCCTCGAACAGGGGGCCTACGAGCAGTACTTC